The rows below give T cell receptor beta chains drawn from one sample of a study of T cell repertoires in cytomegalovirus infection. MiXCR was run by TCRdb on the reads, yielding one entry per CDR3 protein. The sample holds roughly 920,000 distinct CDR3 sequences, more than 25% seen once. These TCRs' antigens remain unknown. The material was cultured CD8+ T cells from PBMCs, obtained from culture after CMV antigen stimulation. The receptors were sampled from a human donor in good health (CMV status not recorded). Some clones in this sample may be carry-over from other donors' samples. CDR3s include the opening cysteine and the closing phenylalanine or tryptophan. Fields, in order: D gene, clone size, J gene, V gene, CDR3 DNA, CDR3 protein. D genes are given only for firm matches. Where a row states a size, it is once, few, many or the class of an expanded clone; other rows omit it.

d_gene: TRBD2; abundance: few; j_gene: TRBJ2-1; v_gene: TRBV4-3; CDR3nt: TGCGCCAGCAGCCAAGAGGGGGACCCGGGGGGATACTACAATGAGCAGTTCTTC; CDR3aa: CASSQEGDPGGYYNEQFF
d_gene: TRBD1; abundance: few; j_gene: TRBJ1-1; v_gene: TRBV7-9; CDR3nt: TGTGCCAGCAGCTCCGGGAGGGGGCTCTTTGAAGCTTTCTTT; CDR3aa: CASSSGRGLFEAFF
d_gene: -; abundance: -; j_gene: TRBJ2-1; v_gene: TRBV7-6; CDR3nt: TGTGCCAGCAGCTTAGGTATAGGGGTCTATGAGCAGTTCTTC; CDR3aa: CASSLGIGVYEQFF
d_gene: -; abundance: -; j_gene: TRBJ2-5; v_gene: TRBV7-2; CDR3nt: TGTGCCAGCAGCCCGATAAAGGCAGAGACCCAGTACTTC; CDR3aa: CASSPIKAETQYF
d_gene: TRBD1; abundance: few; j_gene: TRBJ2-1; v_gene: TRBV14; CDR3nt: TGTGCCAGCAGCCAAGCGGGACAGGGGGTTTACAATGAGCAGTTCTTC; CDR3aa: CASSQAGQGVYNEQFF
d_gene: TRBD1; abundance: many; j_gene: TRBJ2-7; v_gene: TRBV27; CDR3nt: TGTGCCAGCAGAAGGGACAGTTCCTACGAGCAGTACTTC; CDR3aa: CASRRDSSYEQYF
d_gene: -; abundance: -; j_gene: TRBJ1-4; v_gene: TRBV7-9; CDR3nt: TGTGCCAGCAGCTTCGGGGGGGCACTTGAAAAACTGTTTTTT; CDR3aa: CASSFGGALEKLFF
d_gene: -; abundance: -; j_gene: TRBJ2-5; v_gene: TRBV11-2; CDR3nt: TGTGCCAGCAGCTTAGGGGGAGTGTGGGGCCAAGAGACCCAGTACTTC; CDR3aa: CASSLGGVWGQETQYF
d_gene: -; abundance: -; j_gene: TRBJ2-1; v_gene: TRBV2; CDR3nt: TGTGCCAGCAGTGAAATGACAGGATCCTACAATGAGCAGTTCTTC; CDR3aa: CASSEMTGSYNEQFF
d_gene: -; abundance: many; j_gene: TRBJ1-5; v_gene: TRBV7-8; CDR3nt: TGTGCCAGCAGCCCGCGGACGGGAAGGAATCAGCCCCAGCATTTT; CDR3aa: CASSPRTGRNQPQHF
d_gene: -; abundance: -; j_gene: TRBJ1-1; v_gene: TRBV7-9; CDR3nt: TGTGCCAGCAGCTTAGGGTTGGAGACTGATAGAATGAACACTGAAGCTTTCTTT; CDR3aa: CASSLGLETDRMNTEAFF
d_gene: TRBD1; abundance: many; j_gene: TRBJ1-5; v_gene: TRBV7-2; CDR3nt: TGTGCCAGCAGCCACGAGGGGGCTGGTCAGCCCCAGCATTTT; CDR3aa: CASSHEGAGQPQHF
d_gene: -; abundance: many; j_gene: TRBJ2-2; v_gene: TRBV28; CDR3nt: TGTGCCAGCAGCTTACCCGGGACTTATTACGCCGGGGAGCTGTTTTTT; CDR3aa: CASSLPGTYYAGELFF
d_gene: -; abundance: -; j_gene: TRBJ2-5; v_gene: TRBV7-4; CDR3nt: TGTGCCAGCAGCTCAAGGAGGCCGGAGAGGGAGACCCAGTACTTC; CDR3aa: CASSSRRPERETQYF
d_gene: TRBD1; abundance: -; j_gene: TRBJ2-7; v_gene: TRBV4-1; CDR3nt: TGCGCCAGCAGCCAAGGGGGACAGGGGGACTACGAGCAGTACTTC; CDR3aa: CASSQGGQGDYEQYF
d_gene: -; abundance: few; j_gene: TRBJ1-6; v_gene: TRBV6-5; CDR3nt: TGTGCCAGCAGTTCGGGGGCCGAGAGCTCCTATAATTCACCCCTCCACTTT; CDR3aa: CASSSGAESSYNSPLHF
d_gene: -; abundance: few; j_gene: TRBJ2-1; v_gene: TRBV6-5; CDR3nt: TGTGCCAGCAGTTACTCGATTAGTCGGGGCAATGAGCAGTTCTTC; CDR3aa: CASSYSISRGNEQFF